This record covers a single TCR beta chain. Its matching antigen is unknown. Each donor was healthy, and each was a bone marrow donor. Donors showed nominal health when sampled, although they likely had unrecorded immune exposures. This sample is part of a study of cytomegalovirus exposure and HLA in healthy donors. Study-level information: The study placed over 65% of its approximately 380 genotyped donors in the Caucasian-associated ancestry cluster.

Overall study results and limits: A later analysis by the authors found several of the most significant clusters apparently linked to common viral pathogens.

The PCR used 60 Vbeta and 13 Jbeta primers. Clones were read by immunoSEQ multiplex PCR, and TCRdb kept only the in-frame ones, dropping some. The table shows about 170,000 clones, with roughly 80% occurring only once. This CDR3 is built from 15 residues. The V gene's germline CDR1 is MDHEN and CDR2 SYDVKM. Trimming cost V 5 bases and J 6 bases; bases outside gene matches: 10. The sample taken for sequencing was PBMCs. The V call is TRBV28, the J call TRBJ1-1; 9 bases match TRBD1. This receptor was taken from a woman in her late teens or twenties in good health and CMV-seronegative. CDR3 DNA sequence: TGTGCCAGCAGTATAAGGACAGGGGTCCCCCCTGAAGCTTTCTTT. This gives the protein CASSIRTGVPPEAFF.